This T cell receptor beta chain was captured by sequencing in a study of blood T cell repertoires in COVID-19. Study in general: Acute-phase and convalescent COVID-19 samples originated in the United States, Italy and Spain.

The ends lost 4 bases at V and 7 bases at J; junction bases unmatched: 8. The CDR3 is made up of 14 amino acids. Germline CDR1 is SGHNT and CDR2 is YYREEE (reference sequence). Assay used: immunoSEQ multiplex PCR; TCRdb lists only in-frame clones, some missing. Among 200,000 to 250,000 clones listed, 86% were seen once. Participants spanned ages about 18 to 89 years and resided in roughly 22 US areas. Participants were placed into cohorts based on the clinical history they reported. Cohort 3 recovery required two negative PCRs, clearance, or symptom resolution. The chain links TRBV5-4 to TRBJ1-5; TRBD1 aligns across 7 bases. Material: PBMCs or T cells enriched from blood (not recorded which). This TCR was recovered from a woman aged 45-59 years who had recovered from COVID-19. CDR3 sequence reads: CASSPGQSVQPQHF. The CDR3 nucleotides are TGTGCCAGCAGCCCGGGACAGTCAGTCCAGCCCCAGCATTTT. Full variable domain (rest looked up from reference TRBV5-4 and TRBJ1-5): ETGVTQSPTHLIKTRGQQVTLRCSSQSGHNTVSWYQQALGQGPQFIFQYYREEENGRGNFPPRFSGLQFPNYSSELNVNALELDDSALYLCASSPGQSVQPQHFGDGTRLSIL.